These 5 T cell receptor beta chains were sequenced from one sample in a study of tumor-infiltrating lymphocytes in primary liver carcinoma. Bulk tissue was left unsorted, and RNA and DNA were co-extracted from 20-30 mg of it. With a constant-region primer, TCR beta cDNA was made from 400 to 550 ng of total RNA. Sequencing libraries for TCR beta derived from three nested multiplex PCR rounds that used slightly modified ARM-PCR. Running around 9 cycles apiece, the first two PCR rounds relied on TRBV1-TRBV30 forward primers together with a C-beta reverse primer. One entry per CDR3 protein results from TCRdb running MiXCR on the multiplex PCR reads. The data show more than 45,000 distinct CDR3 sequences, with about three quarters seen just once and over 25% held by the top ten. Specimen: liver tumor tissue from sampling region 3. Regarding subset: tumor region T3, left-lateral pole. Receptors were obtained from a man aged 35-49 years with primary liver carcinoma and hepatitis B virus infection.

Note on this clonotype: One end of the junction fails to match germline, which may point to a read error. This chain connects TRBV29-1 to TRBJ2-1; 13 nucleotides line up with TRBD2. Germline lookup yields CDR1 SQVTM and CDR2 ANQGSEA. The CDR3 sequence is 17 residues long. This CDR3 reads CSVVGTSGKDTYNEQFF. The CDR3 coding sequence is TGCAGTGTTGTAGGGACTAGCGGGAAGGACACCTACAATGAGCAGTTCTTC.

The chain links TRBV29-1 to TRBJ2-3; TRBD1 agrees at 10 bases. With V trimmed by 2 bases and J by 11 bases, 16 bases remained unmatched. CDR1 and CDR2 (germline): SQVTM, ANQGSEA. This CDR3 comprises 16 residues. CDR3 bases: TGCAGCGTTGAACTCTGGGACAGGGGAGTTGCAAATATGCAGTATTTT. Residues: CSVELWDRGVANMQYF.

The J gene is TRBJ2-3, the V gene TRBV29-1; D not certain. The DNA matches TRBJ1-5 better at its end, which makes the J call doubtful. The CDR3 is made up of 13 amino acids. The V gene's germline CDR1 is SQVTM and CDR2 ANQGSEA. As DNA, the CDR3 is TGCAGCGTTGGCCCACTAGGCACAGATACGCAGCATTTT. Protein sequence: CSVGPLGTDTQHF.

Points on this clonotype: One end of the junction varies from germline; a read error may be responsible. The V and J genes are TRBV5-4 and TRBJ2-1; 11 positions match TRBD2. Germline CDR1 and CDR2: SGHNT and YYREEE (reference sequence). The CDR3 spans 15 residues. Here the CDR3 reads CVSSDRLAGYNEQFF. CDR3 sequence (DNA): TGCGTCAGCAGTGATCGACTAGCGGGGTACAATGAGCAGTTCTTC.

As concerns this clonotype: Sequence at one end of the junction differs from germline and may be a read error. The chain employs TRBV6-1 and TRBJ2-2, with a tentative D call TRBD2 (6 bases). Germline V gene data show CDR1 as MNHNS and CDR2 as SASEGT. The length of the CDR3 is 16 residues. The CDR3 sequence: CASSGTGFANTGGLFF. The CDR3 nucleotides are TGTGCCAGCAGTGGAACGGGGTTCGCGAACACCGGGGGGCTGTTTTTT.